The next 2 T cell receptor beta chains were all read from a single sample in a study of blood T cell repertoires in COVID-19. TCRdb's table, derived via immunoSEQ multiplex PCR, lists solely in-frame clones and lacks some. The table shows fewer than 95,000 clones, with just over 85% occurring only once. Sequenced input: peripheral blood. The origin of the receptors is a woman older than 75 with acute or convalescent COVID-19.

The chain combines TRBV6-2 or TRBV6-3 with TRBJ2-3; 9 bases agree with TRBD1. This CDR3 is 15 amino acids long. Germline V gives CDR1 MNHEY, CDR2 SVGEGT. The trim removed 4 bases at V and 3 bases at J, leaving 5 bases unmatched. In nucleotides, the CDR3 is TGTGCCAGCAGTTTTCCGGGACAGGGAACAGATACGCAGTATTTT. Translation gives CASSFPGQGTDTQYF.

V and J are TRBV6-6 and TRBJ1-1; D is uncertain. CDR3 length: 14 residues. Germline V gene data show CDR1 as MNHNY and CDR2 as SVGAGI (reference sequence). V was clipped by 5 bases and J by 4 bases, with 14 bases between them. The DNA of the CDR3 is TGTGCCAGCAGTACAACGCTGGACTCCACTGAAGCTTTCTTT. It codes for CASSTTLDSTEAFF.